This T cell receptor (beta chain) is drawn from a study of T cells after yellow fever vaccination. They built TCR cDNA with 5'RACE template switching, a step that put in a universal primer site and UMIs. One entry per CDR3 protein, called by TCRdb with MiXCR from the 5' RACE reads. The sample holds about 74,000 distinct CDR3 sequences, approximately 7% seen once. Looked up from germline, CDR1 is DFQATT and CDR2 is SNEGSKA (reference sequence). V lost 6 bases and J 0 bases, leaving 18 bases between the germline ends. The CDR3 loop spans 16 amino acids. This clonotype was recorded at least ten times. The sample consisted of CD8+ T cells sorted from PBMCs, taken 4 to 5 days after the first yellow fever vaccination. V and J are TRBV20-1 and TRBJ2-1; TRBD2 might be the D (6 bases). The source of this sequence is a man younger than 35 who received the YFV17D yellow fever vaccine. DNA of the CDR3: TGCAGTGCGAACCACCCCTACGGGGGCTCCTACAATGAGCAGTTCTTC. The encoded protein is CSANHPYGGSYNEQFF.